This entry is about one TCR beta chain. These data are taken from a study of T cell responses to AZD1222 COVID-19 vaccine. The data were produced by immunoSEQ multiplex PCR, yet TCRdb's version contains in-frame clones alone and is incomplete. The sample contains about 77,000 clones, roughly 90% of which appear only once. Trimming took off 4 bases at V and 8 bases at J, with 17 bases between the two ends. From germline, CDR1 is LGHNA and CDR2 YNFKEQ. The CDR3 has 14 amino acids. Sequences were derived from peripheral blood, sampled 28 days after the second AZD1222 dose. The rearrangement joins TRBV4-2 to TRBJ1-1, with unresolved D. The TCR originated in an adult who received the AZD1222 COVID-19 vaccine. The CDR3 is CASSREGQAVEAFF. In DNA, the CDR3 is TGTGCCAGCAGCCGTGAAGGGCAGGCAGTCGAAGCTTTCTTT.